Each of the 29 T cell receptor beta chains below was sequenced from the same sample in a study of T-cell reconstitution after alpha-beta-depleted transplantation in children. Library preparation (for TCRbeta) was performed with unique molecular identifiers. TCRdb reanalysed the PCR reads using MiXCR and keeps one entry per CDR3 protein. Found here are fewer than 150,000 distinct CDR3 sequences, 20% to 25% of them singletons; the top ten hold over 9.5%. The input for sequencing was PBMCs, mostly from graft donor cells, taken 180 days after TCRalphabeta/CD19-depleted stem cell transplant. The receptors come from a male patient between 2 and 15 years old who had a stem cell transplant for chronic granulomatous disease, so the T cells may come from the graft donor.

The V call is TRBV12-3 or TRBV12-4, the J call TRBJ1-5; no definite D call. V was clipped by 6 bases and J by 5 bases, with 5 bases between them. The CDR3 extends over 11 amino acids. In DNA, the CDR3 is TGTGCCAGCAGCCGGGATCAGCCCCAGCATTTT. Translated, it gives CASSRDQPQHF.

As DNA, the CDR3 is TGTGCCAGCAGCGTAGCGGGGGTGGGCGACATTCAGTACTTC. Encoded protein: CASSVAGVGDIQYF. V and J are TRBV9 and TRBJ2-4, with D maybe TRBD2 (6 bases). Germline V gives CDR1 SGDLS, CDR2 YYNGEE. Trimming stripped 0 bases from V and 8 bases from J, with 12 bases between. The length of the CDR3 is 14 residues.

This clonotype was observed a few times. V and J are TRBV7-8 and TRBJ2-1, with 9 positions matching TRBD2. The CDR3 loop spans 18 amino acids. The germline CDR1 and CDR2 sequences are SGHVS and FQNEAQ. The CDR3 is CATLGLLLAGRPYNEQFF. The CDR3 nucleotides are TGTGCTACCCTGGGTCTCCTCCTAGCGGGGCGCCCCTACAATGAGCAGTTCTTC.

This clonotype has just a few counts. The chain recombines TRBV27 with TRBJ2-1, with no clear D. V dropped 2 bases and J dropped 0 bases, with 14 bases sitting between them. CDR3 length: 17 residues. Per the germline V gene, CDR1 is MNHEY and CDR2 is SMNVEV (reference sequence). Here the CDR3 reads CASSLISPVRSYNEQFF. The CDR3 DNA is TGTGCCAGCAGTTTAATAAGCCCGGTACGCTCCTACAATGAGCAGTTCTTC.

This clonotype was recorded many times. This rearrangement joins TRBV15 to TRBJ2-3, with 8 bases identical to TRBD2. CDR1 is LNHNV and CDR2 is YYDKDF in the germline V gene (reference sequence). V dropped 1 base and J dropped 4; count of bases not matched to a gene: 10. The CDR3 totals 17 residues. CDR3 DNA sequence: TGTGCCACCAGCAGAGCAAGGGCGCGGGAGGTGGCAGATACGCAGTATTTT. It specifies CATSRARAREVADTQYF.

This chain connects TRBV7-9 to TRBJ2-5, with TRBD2 matching 7 bases. Germline trimming cut 1 base from V and 7 bases from J; bases unmatched to any gene: 15. Per germline, CDR1 SEHNR and CDR2 FQNEAQ (reference sequence). The CDR3 sequence is 17 residues long. This CDR3 is CASSLGVGGSLPGTQYF. The CDR3 bases are TGTGCCAGCAGCTTAGGCGTAGGCGGGAGCCTACCAGGGACCCAGTACTTC.

The V gene is TRBV20-1, the J gene TRBJ1-5; 8 bases match TRBD1. After removal of 8 bases from V and 6 bases from J, the junction contained 12 bases not matched to a gene. The CDR3 loop spans 14 amino acids. Germline V gives CDR1 DFQATT, CDR2 SNEGSKA (reference sequence). CDR3 DNA: TGCAGTTTTAAAGACAGGGGATTCGGTCAGCCCCAGCATTTT. Amino acids: CSFKDRGFGQPQHF.

This clonotype was observed a few times. The V and J genes are TRBV20-1 and TRBJ2-3, with unresolved D. The ends were cut back, 3 bases at V and 3 bases at J, with 10 bases in the middle. The CDR3 has 13 amino acids. Germline-derived CDR1 and CDR2 are DFQATT and SNEGSKA (reference sequence). Here the CDR3 DNA reads TGCAGTGCTAGCCACAAGCCGACAGATACGCAGTATTTT. The encoded protein is CSASHKPTDTQYF.

CDR3 region: CASSLAGGPSTDTQYF. The CDR3 bases are TGCGCCAGCAGCTTGGCTGGCGGACCTAGCACAGATACGCAGTATTTT. This chain joins TRBV5-1 and TRBJ2-3; D is unresolved. V was pared by 0 bases and J by 0 bases, with 11 bases between. The length of the CDR3 is 16 residues. The germline CDR1 and CDR2 sequences are SGHRS and YFSETQ.

This clonotype has more than one count but fewer than ten. The chain recombines TRBV5-6 with TRBJ2-5; the D gene is possibly TRBD1 (6 bases). CDR3 length: 14 residues. CDR1 and CDR2 (germline): SGHDT, YYEEEE. Trimming pared 6 bases from V and 2 bases from J, leaving 14 bases between. CDR3 in amino acids: CASMMIGQQETQYF. CDR3 nucleotide sequence: TGTGCCAGCATGATGATAGGACAGCAAGAGACCCAGTACTTC.

This clonotype was seen repeatedly, ten times or more. The chain recombines TRBV20-1 with TRBJ2-7; possibly TRBD1 or TRBD2 for D (6 bases each). Germline CDR1 DFQATT, CDR2 SNEGSKA (reference sequence). V lost 3 bases, J lost 3 bases, and 15 bases lay in between. The CDR3 contains 14 residues. The CDR3 reads CSARGGGPFYEQYF. Written as DNA, the CDR3 is TGCAGTGCTAGGGGTGGGGGGCCCTTCTACGAGCAGTACTTC.

The sample holds many counts of this clonotype. The chain is built from TRBV5-1 and TRBJ2-7; D perhaps matches TRBD1 (5 bases). The ends were cut back, 1 base at V and 2 bases at J, with 16 bases in the middle. CDR3 length equals 16 residues. CDR1 is SGHRS, CDR2 YFSETQ, per germline. Here the CDR3 DNA reads TGCGCCAGCAGCTTGACCGCAGGGAAAAAACCCTACGAGCAGTACTTC. Its translation: CASSLTAGKKPYEQYF.

Sample share makes this clonotype large (0.1 to 1%). CDR3 residues: CASSQDLLDRDSLFSNQPQHF. CDR3 sequence (DNA): TGCGCCAGCAGCCAAGATCTGCTTGACCGGGACAGCCTCTTTAGCAATCAGCCCCAGCATTTT. V is TRBV4-3 and J is TRBJ1-5, with 7 bases identical to TRBD1. This CDR3 is 21 amino acids long. From germline, CDR1 is LGHNA and CDR2 YSLEER. The J segment lost 0 bases and the V segment lost 0 bases, leaving 17 bases of the junction unmatched.

This clonotype was seen ten or more times. The rearrangement joins TRBV20-1 to TRBJ2-5; perhaps TRBD1 as D (6 bases). Per the germline V gene, CDR1 is DFQATT and CDR2 is SNEGSKA (reference sequence). Trimming stripped 6 bases from V and 7 bases from J, with 24 bases between. This CDR3 region has 15 residues. The CDR3 reads CSATLGSAQGGTQYF. The CDR3, as DNA: TGCAGTGCCACACTCGGTAGCGCTCAAGGGGGGACCCAGTACTTC.

There are many counts of this clonotype. The gene calls are TRBV29-1 and TRBJ1-1; D ambiguous. V was clipped by 2 bases and J by 6 bases, with 10 bases between them. Germline V gene data show CDR1 as SQVTM and CDR2 as ANQGSEA. CDR3 size: 12 residues. The CDR3 spells CSVERTHAEAFF. The CDR3 DNA is TGCAGCGTTGAACGGACCCATGCTGAAGCTTTCTTT. The variable domain in full, with the rest retrieved from reference TRBV29-1 and TRBJ1-1, is SAVISQKPSRDICQRGTSLTIQCQVDSQVTMMFWYRQQPGQSLTLIATANQGSEATYESGFVIDKFPISRPNLTFSTLTVSNMSPEDSSIYLCSVERTHAEAFFGQGTRLTVV.

The sample holds a few counts of this clonotype. This chain connects TRBV20-1 to TRBJ2-7; D is possibly TRBD1 (5 bases). V was clipped by 2 bases and J by 2 bases, with 10 bases between them. This CDR3 spans 13 amino acids. Germline V gene sequence: CDR1 DFQATT, CDR2 SNEGSKA (reference sequence). In DNA, the CDR3 is TGCAGTGCTAGACTTGACAGAACCTACGAGCAGTACTTC. It encodes CSARLDRTYEQYF.

This clonotype was seen repeatedly, ten times or more. The chain is built from TRBV9 and TRBJ2-1; either TRBD1 or TRBD2 may supply D (5 bases each). Trimming took 3 bases from V and 0 from J, leaving 16 bases between them. Germline V gene lookup returns CDR1 SGDLS and CDR2 YYNGEE. The CDR3 has 17 amino acids. In DNA form, the CDR3 reads TGTGCCAGCAGCGGACAAGGGACCGAGCGCTCCTACAATGAGCAGTTCTTC. Residues: CASSGQGTERSYNEQFF.

The chain recombines TRBV2 with TRBJ2-1, with D uncertain. V was shortened by 8 bases and J by 2 bases, with 10 bases between the two germline ends. Germline V gives CDR1 SNHLY, CDR2 FYNNEI. The CDR3 length is 13 residues. The CDR3 is CASSRSAYNEQFF. In DNA form, the CDR3 reads TGTGCCAGCTCACGGAGTGCCTACAATGAGCAGTTCTTC.

The rearrangement links TRBV12-3 or TRBV12-4 to TRBJ2-1; D not certain. The CDR3 covers 16 residues. V dropped 6 bases and J dropped 4 bases, with 19 bases sitting between them. CDR3 sequence (DNA): TGTGCCAGCAGCCACCCGTGGGATCATGAGTACAATGAGCAGTTCTTC. This encodes CASSHPWDHEYNEQFF.

Many counts were recorded for this clonotype. This is likely a read error, given that the CDR3 carries no conserved phenylalanine or tryptophan at its end. It is unclear where the CDR3 begins or ends on the DNA, so no DNA is shown, and the CDR3 is as TCRdb lists it. The chain is built from TRBV7-3 and TRBJ2-3; the table's D gene call, TRBD2, was not cross checked with the DNA. CDR1 and CDR2 from the germline V gene are SGHTA and FQGTGA. The CDR3 region is 11 residues in length, termini included. CDR3 protein: CANRPGTSDVV.

V and J are TRBV20-1 and TRBJ2-7, with 9 bases lining up with TRBD1. The ends lost 3 bases at V and 7 bases at J; junction bases unmatched: 10. The germline V gene encodes CDR1 DFQATT and CDR2 SNEGSKA (reference sequence). This CDR3 region has 14 residues. This chain's CDR3 is CSARGLGQGQEQYF. Here the CDR3 DNA reads TGCAGTGCTAGGGGCTTGGGACAGGGACAAGAGCAGTACTTC.

The chain has TRBV19 and TRBJ1-1, with TRBD1 identical over 9 bases. The CDR3 totals 14 residues. Trimming took 6 bases from V and 1 from J; bases not matched to a gene: 3. CDR1 and CDR2 (germline): LNHDA, SQIVND (reference sequence). CDR3: CASRGDRENTEAFF. In DNA form, the CDR3 reads TGTGCCAGTAGGGGGGACAGGGAGAACACTGAAGCTTTCTTT.

Ten or more counts support this clonotype. The chain joins TRBV7-9 to TRBJ1-6; D is perhaps TRBD1 (6 bases). The CDR3 length is 16 residues. Germline values: CDR1 SEHNR, CDR2 FQNEAQ (reference sequence). V was shortened by 2 bases and J by 10 bases, with 18 bases between the two germline ends. The CDR3 DNA is TGTGCCAGCAGCTTAAAGCGAGCAGGGGAAGGATCACCCCTCCACTTT. It translates to CASSLKRAGEGSPLHF.

The chain has TRBV28 and TRBJ2-1; TRBD2 might be the D (5 bases). This CDR3 is 14 amino acids long. In germline, CDR1 is MDHEN, CDR2 SYDVKM. Between the trimmed V and J ends, which lost 3 bases and 6 bases, there was a span of 12 bases. The CDR3 loop reads CASSLAGGTNEQFF. The CDR3 coding sequence is TGTGCCAGCAGTTTGGCGGGCGGAACCAATGAGCAGTTCTTC.

In its sample, this clonotype was seen a few times. This chain links TRBV20-1 with TRBJ2-1; 10 bases fit TRBD1. Germline V CDR1 and CDR2: DFQATT, SNEGSKA (reference sequence). V lost 2 bases and J lost 15; bases outside the gene matches: 4. The CDR3 is 11 amino acids. The CDR3 here is CSARTRDRGFF. For the CDR3, the DNA is TGCAGTGCTAGAACCCGGGACAGGGGGTTCTTC.

This clonotype has ten or more counts. The CDR3 region is CASSLVGQGESLAFF. In DNA form, the CDR3 reads TGTGCCAGCAGTTTAGTTGGACAGGGAGAGAGTTTAGCTTTCTTT. This chain connects TRBV12-3 or TRBV12-4 to TRBJ1-1, with 8 bases lining up with TRBD1. CDR3 size: 15 residues. The J segment lost 10 bases and the V segment lost 1 base, leaving 11 bases of the junction unmatched.

The chain combines TRBV7-2 with TRBJ2-1; D is undetermined. V lost 1 base to trimming and J lost 7 bases, with 8 bases between them. From germline, CDR1 is SGHTA and CDR2 FQGNSA. The CDR3 is 13 amino acids. The CDR3 is CASSLELRNEQFF. The CDR3 DNA is TGTGCCAGCAGCTTAGAGCTGCGAAATGAGCAGTTCTTC.

This clonotype was counted many times. The chain couples TRBV4-3 to TRBJ2-7; TRBD1 agrees at 9 bases. CDR1 is LGHNA, CDR2 YSLEER, per germline. This CDR3 has 14 amino acids. V lost 5 bases to trimming and J lost 2 bases; unmatched junction nucleotides: 4. Here the CDR3 reads CASSTRTGAYEQYF. CDR3 nucleotide sequence: TGCGCCAGCAGCACACGGACAGGGGCCTACGAGCAGTACTTC.

The chain links TRBV3-1 to TRBJ1-2; a weak D match, TRBD1 (5 bases). The ends were cut back, 4 bases at V and 0 bases at J, with 9 bases in the middle. The CDR3 runs to 14 residues. Germline V gene sequence: CDR1 LGHDT, CDR2 YNNKEL (reference sequence). Here the CDR3 reads CASSRDRSNYGYTF. The CDR3 nucleotides are TGTGCCAGCAGCCGGGACCGCTCTAACTATGGCTACACCTTC.